The 26 T cell receptor beta chains below were found in one sample sequenced in a study of blood T cell repertoires in COVID-19. Libraries were prepared by immunoSEQ multiplex PCR; TCRdb keeps only in-frame clonotypes and omits some of them. The table has roughly 250,000 clones, 87% seen once. Material: peripheral blood. The receptors derive from a man aged 55 to 70 who had recovered from COVID-19.

This clone has only one observation. The genes are TRBV7-9 and TRBJ2-7, with D possibly matching TRBD1 (5 bases). V lost 1 base and J 4 bases, leaving 8 bases between the germline ends. CDR1 and CDR2 from the germline V gene are SEHNR and FQNEAQ (reference sequence). The CDR3 totals 13 residues. The CDR3 sequence is CASSLGGLYEQYF. The CDR3 coding sequence is TGTGCCAGCAGCTTAGGGGGCTTGTACGAGCAGTACTTC.

The rearrangement joins TRBV6-1 to TRBJ1-6; D uncertain. This CDR3 is built from 13 residues. Germline lookup yields CDR1 MNHNS and CDR2 SASEGT. V was shortened by 3 bases and J by 8 bases, with 8 bases between the two germline ends. The CDR3 reads CASSEAVYSPLHF. For the CDR3, the DNA is TGTGCCAGCAGTGAGGCGGTTTATTCACCCCTCCACTTT.

Here the CDR3 reads CATGQGGEQYF. For the CDR3, the DNA is TGTGCCACCGGGCAGGGAGGCGAGCAGTACTTC. J is TRBJ2-7 and V is TRBV15; D is perhaps TRBD2 (6 bases). Germline CDR1 and CDR2: LNHNV and YYDKDF (reference sequence). This CDR3 comprises 11 residues. V lost 8 bases and J lost 6, with 11 bases in between.

V and J are TRBV5-5 and TRBJ1-2; D remains ambiguous. The germline V gene has CDR1 SGHKS and CDR2 YYEKEE (reference sequence). This CDR3 has 12 amino acids. V lost 2 bases, J lost 3 bases, and 5 bases lay in between. CDR3 nucleotides: TGTGCCAGCAGCTTCGGAGACTATGGCTACACCTTC. Translating it yields CASSFGDYGYTF. Based on the CDR3 plus reference TRBV5-5 and TRBJ1-2, the full variable domain is DAGVTQSPTHLIKTRGQQVTLRCSPISGHKSVSWYQQVLGQGPQFIFQYYEKEERGRGNFPDRFSARQFPNYSSELNVNALLLGDSALYLCASSFGDYGYTFGSGTRLTVV.

The J gene is TRBJ1-1, the V gene TRBV10-3, with 7 bases fitting TRBD1. The CDR3 runs 14 residues. CDR1 ENHRY and CDR2 SYGVKD come from the germline V gene. V lost 6 bases, J lost 1 base, and 5 bases stayed unmatched. This CDR3 reads CAIRIEGANTEAFF. CDR3 nucleotide sequence: TGTGCCATCAGGATCGAGGGGGCGAACACTGAAGCTTTCTTT.

This chain uses TRBV28 with TRBJ2-7; tentative D call: TRBD2 (5 bases). Trimming removed 1 base at V and 0 bases at J, with 10 bases between. This CDR3 region has 15 residues. Germline values: CDR1 MDHEN, CDR2 SYDVKM. CDR3 in amino acids: CASSLSGRSSYEQYF. As DNA, the CDR3 is TGTGCCAGCAGTTTATCGGGAAGGAGCTCCTACGAGCAGTACTTC.

The chain has TRBV10-3 and TRBJ1-2; possible D gene TRBD1, 5 bases. The CDR3 loop spans 13 amino acids. V lost 10 bases and J lost 7, with 19 bases in between. Per the germline V gene, CDR1 is ENHRY and CDR2 is SYGVKD. The CDR3 sequence is CATQGIGAVGYTF. CDR3 in DNA: TGTGCCACCCAGGGCATAGGGGCGGTTGGCTACACCTTC.

The chain is built from TRBV7-9 and TRBJ2-1, with D possibly being TRBD2 (5 bases). V shed 5 bases and J shed 7 bases, with 24 bases lying between them. This CDR3 has 17 amino acids. The germline V gene has CDR1 SEHNR and CDR2 FQNEAQ (reference sequence). CDR3 nucleotides: TGTGCCAGCAGCCAAGGGAGCAGGTTCATGGGTTTTAATGAGCAGTTCTTC. Translation gives CASSQGSRFMGFNEQFF.

This chain connects TRBV28 to TRBJ1-1; D not certain. V lost 2 bases to trimming and J lost 5 bases, with 6 bases between them. The CDR3 spans 12 residues. Germline loops: CDR1 MDHEN, CDR2 SYDVKM. The CDR3 DNA is TGTGCCAGCAGTTTAGCGGGAACTGAAGCTTTCTTT. Translated, it gives CASSLAGTEAFF.

This chain links TRBV6-5 with TRBJ1-5; D remains unclear. Looked up from germline, CDR1 is MNHEY and CDR2 is SVGAGI. V was shortened by 6 bases and J by 4 bases, with 10 bases between the two germline ends. CDR3 length: 13 amino acids. The CDR3 sequence: CASRRLENQPQHF. CDR3 in DNA: TGTGCCAGCAGACGACTAGAAAATCAGCCCCAGCATTTT.

The genes are TRBV5-1 and TRBJ1-1; TRBD1 agrees at 7 bases. CDR1 is SGHRS, CDR2 YFSETQ, per germline. The CDR3 extends over 16 amino acids. V lost 4 bases to trimming and J lost 0 bases; unmatched junction nucleotides: 9. The CDR3 DNA reads TGCGCCAGCAGCCGGGCCGGGACAGTCTTGAACACTGAAGCTTTCTTT. Translated, it gives CASSRAGTVLNTEAFF. Based on the CDR3 plus reference TRBV5-1 and TRBJ1-1, the full variable domain is KAGVTQTPRYLIKTRGQQVTLSCSPISGHRSVSWYQQTPGQGLQFLFEYFSETQRNKGNFPGRFSGRQFSNSRSEMNVSTLELGDSALYLCASSRAGTVLNTEAFFGQGTRLTVV.

CDR3 region: CASSFGTGYPLHF. The CDR3 DNA is TGTGCCAGCAGTTTCGGGACAGGGTATCCCCTCCACTTT. The chain is built from TRBV27 and TRBJ1-6, with 9 bases fitting TRBD1. This CDR3 contains 13 residues. Germline V gene data show CDR1 as MNHEY and CDR2 as SMNVEV (reference sequence). Trimming cost V 3 bases and J 13 bases; bases outside gene matches: 4.

J is TRBJ1-2 and V is TRBV7-9; TRBD1 agrees at 9 bases. The CDR3 contains 14 residues. V shed 5 bases and J 6 bases; nucleotides not matched to a gene: 7. CDR1 is SEHNR and CDR2 is FQNEAQ in the germline V gene (reference sequence). In DNA form, the CDR3 reads TGTGCCAGCAGCACCGGGACAGGGATGGATGGCTACACCTTC. Amino acid sequence: CASSTGTGMDGYTF.

J is TRBJ2-1 and V is TRBV10-1, with 7 bases that match TRBD1. V shed 3 bases, J shed 5 bases, and the junction held 4 bases outside the gene matches. The CDR3 covers 14 residues. Germline CDR1 reads WNHNN; CDR2 reads SYGVQD (reference sequence). Here the CDR3 DNA reads TGCGCCAGCAGTGATCAGGGGGTCCACAATGAGCAGTTCTTC. The encoded protein is CASSDQGVHNEQFF.

The chain uses TRBV9 and TRBJ2-3, with TRBD2 matching over 8 bases. Germline V lookup: CDR1 SGDLS, CDR2 YYNGEE. With 1 base clipped from V and 0 bases from J, the junction kept 7 bases outside the gene matches. This CDR3 has 17 amino acids. Written as DNA, the CDR3 is TGTGCCAGCAGCGTAACCAGCGGGGGCTTCAGCACAGATACGCAGTATTTT. This sequence encodes CASSVTSGGFSTDTQYF.

This sequence joins TRBV3-1 (or the pseudogene TRBV3-2) and TRBJ2-7; 7 nucleotides match TRBD2. There are 16 residues in the CDR3. V trimming: 6 bases; J trimming: 1 base; junction bases outside the gene matches: 12. Germline CDR1 is LGHDT and CDR2 is YNNKEL (reference sequence). The CDR3 bases are TGTGCCAGCAGTCTCGTTTTCGGGGGGAGGTCCTACGAGCAGTACTTC. Protein sequence: CASSLVFGGRSYEQYF.

This clone was seen just once. The chain employs TRBV27 and TRBJ1-6, with 7 nucleotides matching TRBD1. Germline V gene data show CDR1 as MNHEY and CDR2 as SMNVEV (reference sequence). V gave up 2 bases and J gave up 5 bases; unmatched junction bases: 6. The CDR3 length is 16 residues. CDR3 loop: CASSLRGQPNNSPLHF. DNA of the CDR3: TGTGCCAGCAGTTTAAGGGGGCAGCCCAATAATTCACCCCTCCACTTT.

The rearrangement joins TRBV3-1 (or the pseudogene TRBV3-2) to TRBJ2-5; a weak D match, TRBD2 (6 bases). V was trimmed by 1 base and J by 4 bases, leaving 10 bases between them. The CDR3 contains 14 residues. The germline V gene has CDR1 LGHDT and CDR2 YNNKEL (reference sequence). The CDR3 DNA is TGTGCCAGCAGCCAAGCGGCGGGGTCAGAGACCCAGTACTTC. It yields the protein CASSQAAGSETQYF.

This clone appeared once. CDR3 coding DNA: TGTGCCAGCAGTACGGGACAGGGGGCAAATACGCAGTATTTT. Protein: CASSTGQGANTQYF. The gene calls are TRBV6-5 and TRBJ2-3, with TRBD1 identical over 12 bases. Trimming cost V 5 bases and J 7 bases; bases outside gene matches: 4. Per germline, CDR1 MNHEY and CDR2 SVGAGI. The CDR3 contains 14 residues.

This sequence joins TRBV5-1 and TRBJ1-3; D possibly corresponds to TRBD1 (5 bases). Trimming cost V 1 base and J 2 bases, with 10 bases left between them. Per germline, CDR1 SGHRS and CDR2 YFSETQ. The CDR3 is 15 residues long. This CDR3 reads CASSLTGETGNTIYF. In DNA, the CDR3 is TGCGCCAGCAGCTTGACGGGGGAAACTGGAAACACCATATATTTT.

The chain uses TRBV5-1 and TRBJ2-3; 8 nucleotides match TRBD2. The CDR3 runs 16 residues. With V trimmed by 0 bases and J by 2 bases, 5 bases remained unmatched. The germline V gene has CDR1 SGHRS and CDR2 YFSETQ. The CDR3 spells CASSLAGGVLTDTQYF. CDR3 bases: TGCGCCAGCAGCTTGGCCGGGGGGGTACTCACAGATACGCAGTATTTT.

CDR3 coding DNA: TGTGCCAGCACCGGGACAGGGACGGGCTACACCTTC. It encodes CASTGTGTGYTF. The J gene is TRBJ1-2, the V gene TRBV6-5, with 9 bases lining up with TRBD1. J lost 8 bases, V lost 7 bases, and 5 bases had no gene match. The CDR3 runs to 12 residues. Germline assignment: CDR1 MNHEY and CDR2 SVGAGI.

This chain uses TRBV18 with TRBJ1-3; the D is unclear. The V gene lost 8 bases and the J gene lost 4 bases, with 12 bases spanning the gap. The length of the CDR3 is 13 residues. CDR1 and CDR2 from the germline V gene are KGHSH and LQKENI. CDR3 bases: TGTGCCAGCGCAGGCCAGTCCGGAAACACCATATATTTT. Amino acid sequence: CASAGQSGNTIYF.

CDR3 nucleotide sequence: TGTGCCACCAGCTCGGACAGGGTGAGCACCGGGGAGCTGTTTTTT. Amino acid sequence: CATSSDRVSTGELFF. The J gene is TRBJ2-2, the V gene TRBV24-1, with 8 bases matching TRBD1. Germline CDR1 KGHDR, CDR2 SFDVKD. CDR3 length equals 15 residues. The V and J ends lost 7 bases and 4 bases, in that order; junction bases with no gene match: 7.

Comments on this clone: The sample contains more than one DNA sequence encoding this CDR3. The rearrangement joins TRBV20-1 to TRBJ2-7, with unresolved D. Per germline, CDR1 DFQATT and CDR2 SNEGSKA (reference sequence). The CDR3 consists of 11 residues. V dropped 1 base and J dropped 3 bases, with 4 bases sitting between them. The CDR3 sequence: CSARAGYEQYF. Written as DNA, the CDR3 is TGCAGTGCTAGAGCCGGCTACGAGCAGTACTTC.

The chain is built from TRBV6-5 and TRBJ2-3, with 9 bases lining up with TRBD1. The V and J ends lost 11 bases and 3 bases, in that order; junction bases with no gene match: 6. CDR3 length equals 13 residues. Germline CDR1 is MNHEY and CDR2 is SVGAGI. The CDR3 DNA follows: TGTGCCGGTGGGACAGGGAGGACAGATACGCAGTATTTT. This encodes CAGGTGRTDTQYF.